The 10 T cell receptor beta chains given below trace back to one sample, sequenced in a study of T cells in tuberculosis. TCRdb's table, derived via immunoSEQ multiplex PCR, lists solely in-frame clones and lacks some. The table shows around 35,000 clones, with about 93% occurring only once. The sample consisted of PBMCs. These receptors came from a donor between 10 and 35 years old with latent tuberculosis or without tuberculosis infection.

This sequence joins TRBV7-2 and TRBJ1-5; D might be TRBD1 (6 bases). The CDR3 spans 15 residues. Trimming shortened V by 5 bases and J by 4 bases, and 15 bases separated the two germline ends. From germline, CDR1 is SGHTA and CDR2 FQGNSA. The DNA of the CDR3 is TGTGCCAGCAGCAAAACAACAGGGAGAAATCAGCCCCAGCATTTT. This sequence encodes CASSKTTGRNQPQHF.

The CDR3 loop reads CASSVDSRVANYGYTF. CDR3 sequence (DNA): TGTGCCAGCAGCGTAGATTCGAGGGTAGCTAACTATGGCTACACCTTC. The chain uses TRBV9 and TRBJ1-2; D ambiguous. Germline CDR1 SGDLS, CDR2 YYNGEE. V gave up 0 bases and J gave up 0 bases, with 12 bases separating them. The CDR3 extends over 16 amino acids.

The chain couples TRBV7-8 to TRBJ2-7, with unresolved D. Trimming stripped 5 bases from V and 2 bases from J, with 10 bases between. Looked up from germline, CDR1 is SGHVS and CDR2 is FQNEAQ. This CDR3 contains 13 residues. The CDR3 loop is CASSARDTYEQYF. The CDR3 region has the DNA TGTGCCAGCAGCGCACGAGACACCTACGAGCAGTACTTC.

The J gene is TRBJ1-2, the V gene TRBV7-2, with D perhaps matching TRBD1 (5 bases). This CDR3 spans 12 amino acids. Between the trimmed V and J ends, which lost 2 bases and 8 bases, there was a span of 9 bases. CDR1 SGHTA and CDR2 FQGNSA come from the germline V gene. CDR3 in amino acids: CASSLSGGGYTF. CDR3 DNA sequence: TGTGCCAGCAGCTTATCCGGGGGAGGCTACACCTTC.

As concerns this clone: One end of the junction fails to match germline, which may point to a read error. The chain carries TRBV7-9 and TRBJ1-4, with TRBD1 matching 8 bases. The CDR3 is 11 amino acids. Germline V gene lookup returns CDR1 SEHNR and CDR2 FQNEAQ (reference sequence). Written as DNA, the CDR3 is TGTGCCAGCAGCTCAGACAGGGGCTACCCTTTT. Translation gives CASSSDRGYPF.

The chain has TRBV6-6 and TRBJ1-1, with D possibly matching TRBD1 (6 bases). Trimming stripped 5 bases from V and 1 base from J, with 11 bases between. This CDR3 region has 14 residues. Germline V gene lookup returns CDR1 MNHNY and CDR2 SVGAGI (reference sequence). The CDR3 loop reads CASSVDSANTEAFF. CDR3 bases: TGTGCCAGCAGTGTGGACAGTGCGAACACTGAAGCTTTCTTT.

CDR3 DNA sequence: TGTGCCAGCTTTAAAAGAGATCGGGACAGGGTCTGCAATGAGCAGTTCTTC. This gives the protein CASFKRDRDRVCNEQFF. V usage is TRBV21-1 and J usage is TRBJ2-1; the table's D call of TRBD1 was not tested on the DNA. TRBV21-1 is termed a pseudogene. The CDR3 is made up of 17 amino acids.

The V call is TRBV27, the J call TRBJ2-7, with D tentatively TRBD1 (5 bases). CDR1 and CDR2 (germline): MNHEY, SMNVEV (reference sequence). V lost 0 bases, J lost 5 bases, and 5 bases lay in between. The CDR3 is 12 residues long. The CDR3: CASSLSGHEQYF. The DNA of the CDR3 is TGTGCCAGCAGTTTATCGGGGCACGAGCAGTACTTC.

This clone was counted a single time. The genes are TRBV28 and TRBJ2-5; 7 bases fit TRBD1. Germline CDR1 reads MDHEN; CDR2 reads SYDVKM. With 5 bases clipped from V and 4 bases from J, the junction kept 22 bases outside the gene matches. CDR3 length: 19 amino acids. In nucleotides, the CDR3 is TGTGCCAGCAGTCTGATGAAAGGCTGGACAGGCTCGATCCGAGAGACCCAGTACTTC. Its translation is CASSLMKGWTGSIRETQYF.

The V call is TRBV6-1, the J call TRBJ1-1, with 8 bases identical to TRBD1. This CDR3 has 14 amino acids. In germline, CDR1 is MNHNS, CDR2 SASEGT. V was clipped by 7 bases and J by 1 base; unmatched bases: 5. In DNA form, the CDR3 reads TGTGCCAGCATCCTGGGACAGGCGAACACTGAAGCTTTCTTT. Its translation: CASILGQANTEAFF.